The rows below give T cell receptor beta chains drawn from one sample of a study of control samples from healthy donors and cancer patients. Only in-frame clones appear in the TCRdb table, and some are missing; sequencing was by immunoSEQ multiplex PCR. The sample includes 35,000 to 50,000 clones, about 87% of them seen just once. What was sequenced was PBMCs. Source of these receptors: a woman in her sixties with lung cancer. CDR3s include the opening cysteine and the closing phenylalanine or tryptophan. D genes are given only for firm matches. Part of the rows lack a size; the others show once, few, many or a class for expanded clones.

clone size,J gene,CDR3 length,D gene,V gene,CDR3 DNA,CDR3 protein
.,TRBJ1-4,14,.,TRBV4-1,TGCGCCAGCAGCCAAGGGTCAACTAATGAAAAACTGTTTTTT,CASSQGSTNEKLFF
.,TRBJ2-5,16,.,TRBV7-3,TGTGCCAGCAGCTTAGGTCGGGGAGGAGGGCAAGAGACCCAGTACTTC,CASSLGRGGGQETQYF
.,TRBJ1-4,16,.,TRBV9,TGTGCCAGCAGCCCCGGACGCCGTGCAACTAATGAAAAACTGTTTTTT,CASSPGRRATNEKLFF
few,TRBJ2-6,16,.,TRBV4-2,TGTGCCAGCAGCCACACAGGGCTATCAGGGGCCAACGTCCTGACTTTC,CASSHTGLSGANVLTF
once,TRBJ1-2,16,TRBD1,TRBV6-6,TGTGCCAGCAGTTACTCGGGTAAAGGGGGCGCAGATGGCTACACCTTC,CASSYSGKGGADGYTF
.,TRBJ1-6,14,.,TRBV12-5,TGTGCTAGTGGTAGCAGGACAGATAATTCACCCCTCCACTTT,CASGSRTDNSPLHF
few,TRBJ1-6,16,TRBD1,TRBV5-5,TGTGCCAGCAGCTCCGGGACAGGGGTAACAAATTCACCCCTCCACTTT,CASSSGTGVTNSPLHF
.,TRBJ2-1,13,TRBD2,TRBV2,TGTGCCAGCAGTTTGGGACTAAACAATGAGCAGTTCTTC,CASSLGLNNEQFF
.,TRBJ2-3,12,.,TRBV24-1,TGTGCCACCAGTAATACGGGAGATACGCAGTATTTT,CATSNTGDTQYF
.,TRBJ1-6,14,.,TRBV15,TGTGCCACCAGCAGAGCTGTCGATAATTCACCCCTCCACTTT,CATSRAVDNSPLHF
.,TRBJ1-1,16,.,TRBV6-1,TGTGCCAGCAGTGGGGACCGAACTTACATGAACACTGAAGCTTTCTTT,CASSGDRTYMNTEAFF
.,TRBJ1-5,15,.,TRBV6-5,TGTGCCAGCAGTCCATTTCAGACAGTTAATCAGCCCCAGCATTTT,CASSPFQTVNQPQHF
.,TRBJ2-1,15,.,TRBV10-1,TGCGCCAGCAGTGAGTCGGAGGGGCCGCCGGATGAGCAGTTCTTC,CASSESEGPPDEQFF
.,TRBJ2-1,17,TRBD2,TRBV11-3,TGTGCCAGCAGCCGCGGACTAGCGGGAGGGAGGTACAATGAGCAGTTCTTC,CASSRGLAGGRYNEQFF
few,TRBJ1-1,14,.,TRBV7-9,TGTGCCAGCAGCCCACCCCAGGAGGGAAGGTCCGCTTTCTTT,CASSPPQEGRSAFF
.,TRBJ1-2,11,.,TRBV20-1,TGCAGTGCTTCTACGTGGGGGGGCTACACCTTC,CSASTWGGYTF
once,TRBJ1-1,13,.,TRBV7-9,TGTGCCAGCAGCTTACCAGGGAACACTGAAGCTTTCTTT,CASSLPGNTEAFF
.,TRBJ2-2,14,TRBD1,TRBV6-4,TGTGCCAGCAGTCTGGACAGGCGGGCCGGGGAGCTGTTTTTT,CASSLDRRAGELFF
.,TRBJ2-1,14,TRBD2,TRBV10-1,TGCGCCAGCAGTGAGGGACTAGGAAGAAGTGAGCAGTTCTTC,CASSEGLGRSEQFF
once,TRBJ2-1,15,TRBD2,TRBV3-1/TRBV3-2,TGTGCCAGCAGCCAAGGTATGCGGGGGGCAGGTGAGCAGTTCTTC,CASSQGMRGAGEQFF
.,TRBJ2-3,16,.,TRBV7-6,TGTGCCAGCAGCTTACCTCAGGACGTCTACACAGATACGCAGTATTTT,CASSLPQDVYTDTQYF
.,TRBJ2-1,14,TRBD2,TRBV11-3,TGTGCCAGCAGCTTAGGACTAGCGTCGCGTGAGCAGTTCTTC,CASSLGLASREQFF
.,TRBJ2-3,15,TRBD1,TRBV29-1,TGCAGCGTTGACCGCCTTGGGACAGGGGAAGATACGCAGTATTTT,CSVDRLGTGEDTQYF
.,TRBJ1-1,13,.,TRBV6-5,TGTGCCAGCAGTTACGTGGGAGAAACTGAAGCTTTCTTT,CASSYVGETEAFF
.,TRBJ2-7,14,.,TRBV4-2,TGTGCCAGCAGCCAAGAACCCCTAGACGGCGAGCAGTACTTC,CASSQEPLDGEQYF